Sequencing of this T cell receptor (beta chain) was carried out in a study of post-analysis software for immune sequencing data. Study in general: Clinical courses comprised relapsing-remitting, secondary progressive and progressive-relapsing multiple sclerosis. Overall study findings and caveats: F measure clustering grouped samples strongly by preparation batch. Multiple sclerosis was associated with a significant reduction in normalized Chao1 diversity relative to controls. Controls had lower frequencies than patients of a handful of TRBV segments, which included TRBV5-6, TRBV5-1 and TRBV20-1.

CDR3 length: 14 residues. Germline values: CDR1 MNHEY, CDR2 SVGAGI. On this clonotype: The antigen is not known. An end of the junction differs from the germline gene, which may be a read error.

The library was made from cDNA and included unique molecular identifiers. T cells numbering about 1 to 11 million yielded some 500,000 cDNA molecules. TCRdb itself ran the PCR reads through MiXCR, one entry per CDR3 protein. The sample lists hundreds of thousands of distinct CDR3 sequences; roughly 27% were seen once. Sequencing was carried out using blood. The receptor was isolated from a girl aged 5 to 17 with multiple sclerosis. The chain links TRBV6-5 to TRBJ1-2, with 7 bases identical to TRBD1. The CDR3 DNA is TGTGCCAGCAGGTACTCGACAGGGTCTTATGGCTACACCTTC. Its protein is CASRYSTGSYGYTF.